This entry lists 9 T cell receptor beta chains sequenced from one sample in a study of blood T cell repertoires in COVID-19. The repertoire was sequenced with immunoSEQ multiplex PCR; TCRdb's copy has only in-frame clones and lacks some. The sample holds 250,000 to 350,000 clones; around 90% are singletons and the top ten take about 2%. Material for sequencing was peripheral blood. These receptors were collected from a young man with active or convalescent COVID-19.

The J gene is TRBJ2-5, the V gene TRBV5-1; 9 nucleotides agree with TRBD2. Germline CDR1 is SGHRS and CDR2 is YFSETQ. The CDR3 covers 14 residues. The V gene end was trimmed by 5 bases and the J gene end by 2 bases; junction bases not matched to a gene: 4. This chain's CDR3 is CASSVLAGQETQYF. The CDR3 DNA reads TGCGCCAGCAGTGTACTAGCGGGTCAAGAGACCCAGTACTTC.

This clone was seen a single time. V usage is TRBV28 and J usage is TRBJ2-1, with D uncertain. CDR1 and CDR2 from the germline V gene are MDHEN and SYDVKM. The CDR3 covers 12 residues. Trimming left V 7 bases short and J 9 bases short, with 13 bases between. CDR3 region: CASTSGLSEQFF. CDR3 sequence (DNA): TGTGCCAGCACCTCAGGCCTTAGTGAGCAGTTCTTC.

This clone was recorded a few times. V gene TRBV4-3 combines with J gene TRBJ2-3; 11 nucleotides align to TRBD2. Trimming cost V 3 bases and J 3 bases; bases outside gene matches: 5. This CDR3 comprises 16 residues. The germline V gene encodes CDR1 LGHNA and CDR2 YSLEER. This CDR3 is CASSHVAGGPTDTQYF. In nucleotides, the CDR3 is TGCGCCAGCAGCCACGTAGCGGGGGGGCCAACAGATACGCAGTATTTT.

This chain links TRBV5-1 with TRBJ2-5; 7 bases match TRBD1. This CDR3 has 16 residues. Germline V gene sequence: CDR1 SGHRS, CDR2 YFSETQ. Unmatched junction bases numbered 10, after V lost 0 bases and J lost 5 bases. The CDR3, as DNA: TGCGCCAGCAGCTTGGGTATGGGACAGCAAAGGGAGACCCAGTACTTC. Residues: CASSLGMGQQRETQYF.

The chain links TRBV27 to TRBJ1-2, with D perhaps TRBD1 (6 bases). The length of the CDR3 is 13 residues. Germline V gives CDR1 MNHEY, CDR2 SMNVEV (reference sequence). V lost 5 bases to trimming and J lost 4 bases, with 11 bases between them. Written as DNA, the CDR3 is TGTGCCAGCAGTGTGAACAGGGCCTATGGCTACACCTTC. Protein product: CASSVNRAYGYTF.

The CDR3 loop reads CASSQDRGQQETQYF. In DNA form, the CDR3 reads TGCGCCAGCAGCCAAGATCGAGGACAGCAAGAGACCCAGTACTTC. The chain is built from TRBV4-1 and TRBJ2-5, with D maybe TRBD1 (6 bases). V gave up 0 bases and J gave up 2 bases, with 10 bases separating them. This CDR3 region has 15 residues. Germline CDR1 reads MGHRA; CDR2 reads YSYEKL.

In this sample, this clone turned up once. The gene calls are TRBV7-2 and TRBJ2-7; 8 bases align to TRBD1. Germline loops: CDR1 SGHTA, CDR2 FQGNSA. J lost 5 bases, V lost 6 bases, and 9 bases had no gene match. The CDR3 is made up of 14 amino acids. CDR3 sequence reads: CASSPDRGSHEQYF. The CDR3 nucleotides are TGTGCCAGCAGTCCCGACAGGGGATCCCACGAGCAGTACTTC.

The J gene is TRBJ1-2, the V gene TRBV5-6, with D perhaps TRBD1 (5 bases). Germline V gene sequence: CDR1 SGHDT, CDR2 YYEEEE. V was shortened by 3 bases and J by 2 bases, with 8 bases between the two germline ends. There are 13 residues in the CDR3. CDR3 bases: TGTGCCAGCAGCTCGGACATAAACTATGGCTACACCTTC. This sequence encodes CASSSDINYGYTF. Variable domain in full (rest from reference TRBV5-6 and TRBJ1-2): DAGVTQSPTHLIKTRGQQVTLRCSPKSGHDTVSWYQQALGQGPQFIFQYYEEEERQRGNFPDRFSGHQFPNYSSELNVNALLLGDSALYLCASSSDINYGYTFGSGTRLTVV.

This sequence joins TRBV7-6 and TRBJ1-1; D unresolved. Germline lookup yields CDR1 SGHVS and CDR2 FNYEAQ. Trimming took 2 bases from V and 8 from J, leaving 9 bases between them. The CDR3 extends over 12 amino acids. The CDR3 is CASSLPGVEAFF. The CDR3 DNA reads TGTGCCAGCAGCTTACCGGGAGTCGAAGCTTTCTTT.